This T cell receptor (beta chain) emerged from a study of cytotoxic CD8 clonotypes in ibrutinib-treated CLL. Profiled with immunoSEQ multiplex PCR; TCRdb holds only in-frame clones, not every one. The repertoire consists of 90,000 to 95,000 clones, with roughly three quarters occurring once and the leading ten covering 20% to 25%. CDR1 and CDR2 (germline): SGHRS, YFSETQ. V dropped 3 bases and J dropped 4 bases, with 28 bases sitting between them. The CDR3 has 19 amino acids. The genes are TRBV5-1 and TRBJ2-5; D may be TRBD1 (6 bases). This TCR was recovered from a human donor with chronic lymphocytic leukemia. Here the sequenced sample was PBMCs, taken after 24 months of ibrutinib treatment. This CDR3 reads CASSSSGWTVEGLGETQYF. The CDR3 DNA reads as TGCGCCAGCAGCTCCTCGGGGTGGACAGTGGAAGGATTAGGAGAGACCCAGTACTTC.